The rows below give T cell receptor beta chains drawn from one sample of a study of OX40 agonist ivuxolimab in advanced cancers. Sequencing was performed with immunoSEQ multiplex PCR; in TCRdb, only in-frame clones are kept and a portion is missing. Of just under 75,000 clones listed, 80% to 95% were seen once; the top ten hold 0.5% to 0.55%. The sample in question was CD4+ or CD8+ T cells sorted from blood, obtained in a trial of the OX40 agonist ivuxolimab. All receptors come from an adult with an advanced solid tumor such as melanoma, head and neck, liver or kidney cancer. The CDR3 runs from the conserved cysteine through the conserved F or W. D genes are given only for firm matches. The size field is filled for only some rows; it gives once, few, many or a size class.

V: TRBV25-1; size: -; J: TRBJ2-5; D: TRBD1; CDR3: CASSESLGTGTGKTQYF; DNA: TGTGCCAGCAGTGAATCCCTCGGGACAGGGACGGGGAAGACCCAGTACTTC
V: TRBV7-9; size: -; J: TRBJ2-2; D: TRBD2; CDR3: CASSLARLLAGNTGELFF; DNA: TGTGCCAGCAGCTTAGCCCGCCTCCTAGCGGGAAACACCGGGGAGCTGTTTTTT
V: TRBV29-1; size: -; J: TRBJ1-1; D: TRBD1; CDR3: CSVTGQGFTEAFF; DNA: TGCAGCGTGACGGGACAGGGGTTCACTGAAGCTTTCTTT
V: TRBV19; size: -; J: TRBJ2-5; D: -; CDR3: CASSMWVGGLETQYF; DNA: TGTGCCAGTAGTATGTGGGTAGGTGGGTTGGAGACCCAGTACTTC
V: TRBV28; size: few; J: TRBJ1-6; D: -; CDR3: CASSSTYNSPLHF; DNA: TGTGCCAGCAGTTCAACATATAATTCACCCCTCCACTTT
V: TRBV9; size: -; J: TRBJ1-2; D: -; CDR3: CASSPRNRAGGYTF; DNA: TGTGCCAGCAGCCCGAGGAACAGGGCGGGCGGCTACACCTTC
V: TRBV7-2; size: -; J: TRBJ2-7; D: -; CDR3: CASSSARILDEQYF; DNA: TGTGCCAGCAGCTCAGCCCGGATCCTGGACGAGCAGTACTTC
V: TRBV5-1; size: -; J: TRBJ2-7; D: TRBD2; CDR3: CASSLVYGRDEQYF; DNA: TGCGCCAGCAGCTTGGTGTACGGGAGGGACGAGCAGTACTTC
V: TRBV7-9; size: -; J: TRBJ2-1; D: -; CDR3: CASSLLAPIDEQFF; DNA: TGTGCCAGCAGCTTACTAGCGCCAATTGATGAGCAGTTCTTC
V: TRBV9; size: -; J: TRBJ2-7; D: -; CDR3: CASSQTASPTYEQYF; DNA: TGTGCCAGCAGCCAAACCGCTTCGCCTACATACGAGCAGTACTTC
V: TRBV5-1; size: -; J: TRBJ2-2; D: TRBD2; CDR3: CASSLMELAGRTGELFF; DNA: TGCGCCAGCAGCTTGATGGAACTAGCGGGGCGCACCGGGGAGCTGTTTTTT
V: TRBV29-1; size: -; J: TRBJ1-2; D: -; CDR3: CSVEMSRGRGYTF; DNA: TGCAGCGTTGAAATGAGCAGGGGTCGTGGCTACACCTTC
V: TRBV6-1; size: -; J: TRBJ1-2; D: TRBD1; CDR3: CASRLDRAGYTF; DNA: TGTGCCAGCAGATTGGACAGGGCGGGCTACACCTTC
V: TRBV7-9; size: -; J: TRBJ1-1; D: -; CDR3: CASSLVSEAFF; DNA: TGTGCCAGCAGCTTGGTCTCTGAAGCTTTCTTT
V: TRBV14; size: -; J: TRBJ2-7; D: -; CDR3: CASSQEFFGHRNYEQYF; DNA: TGTGCCAGCAGCCAAGAATTTTTCGGACACCGGAACTACGAGCAGTACTTC
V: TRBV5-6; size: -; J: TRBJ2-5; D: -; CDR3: CASSLGASGTQYF; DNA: TGTGCCAGCAGCTTGGGGGCGTCCGGGACCCAGTACTTC
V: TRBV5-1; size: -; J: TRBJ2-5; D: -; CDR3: CASSQGVAVTRRGETQYF; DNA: TGCGCCAGCAGTCAAGGGGTTGCGGTGACTAGGAGAGGAGAGACCCAGTACTTC
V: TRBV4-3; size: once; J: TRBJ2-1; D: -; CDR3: CASSQETTRAEQFF; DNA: TGCGCCAGCAGCCAAGAAACGACGAGGGCTGAGCAGTTCTTC
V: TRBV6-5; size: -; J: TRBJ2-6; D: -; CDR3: CASTFSGANVLTF; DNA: TGTGCCAGCACCTTTTCTGGGGCCAACGTCCTGACTTTC
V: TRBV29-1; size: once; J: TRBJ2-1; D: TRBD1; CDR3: CSVRSRGRGYNEQFF; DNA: TGCAGCGTTCGAAGTAGGGGGCGAGGGTACAATGAGCAGTTCTTC
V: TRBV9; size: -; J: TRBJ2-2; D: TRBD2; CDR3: CASSPRQTSGRFLVSGELFF; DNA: TGTGCCAGCAGCCCGCGCCAGACTAGCGGGAGGTTCCTTGTATCCGGGGAGCTGTTTTTT
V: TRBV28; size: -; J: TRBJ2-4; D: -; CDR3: CASSLSGRLLGNIQYF; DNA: TGTGCCAGCAGTTTGAGTGGGAGGTTGTTAGGAAACATTCAGTACTTC
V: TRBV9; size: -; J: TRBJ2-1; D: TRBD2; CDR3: CASSGTSGNSYNEQFF; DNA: TGTGCCAGCAGCGGTACTAGCGGCAACTCCTACAATGAGCAGTTCTTC
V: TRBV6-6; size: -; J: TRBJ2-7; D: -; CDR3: CASSYRASYEQYF; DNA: TGTGCCAGCAGTTACAGGGCATCCTACGAGCAGTACTTC
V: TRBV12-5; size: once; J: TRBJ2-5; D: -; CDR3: CASGLREPEETQYF; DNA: TGTGCTAGTGGTTTAAGAGAGCCGGAAGAGACCCAGTACTTC
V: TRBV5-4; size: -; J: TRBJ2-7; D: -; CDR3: CASSLLRASSYEQYF; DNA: TGTGCCAGCAGCTTGCTAAGGGCCAGCTCCTACGAGCAGTACTTC
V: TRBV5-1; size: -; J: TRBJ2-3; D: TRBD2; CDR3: CASSPAGVTDTQYF; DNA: TGCGCCAGCAGCCCAGCGGGAGTCACAGATACGCAGTATTTT
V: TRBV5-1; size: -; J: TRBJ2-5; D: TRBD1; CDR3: CASSVLQGAGETQYF; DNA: TGCGCCAGCAGCGTGCTCCAGGGGGCAGGAGAGACCCAGTACTTC
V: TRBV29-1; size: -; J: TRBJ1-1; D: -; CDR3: CSVRATLVTEAFF; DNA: TGCAGCGTACGGGCTACTCTCGTTACTGAAGCTTTCTTT
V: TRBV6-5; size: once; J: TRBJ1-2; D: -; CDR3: CASTKFSAPNYGYTF; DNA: TGTGCCAGCACGAAGTTTTCAGCCCCTAACTATGGCTACACCTTC
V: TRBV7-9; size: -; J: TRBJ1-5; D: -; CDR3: CASSGTGGNQPQHF; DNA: TGTGCCAGCAGCGGGACGGGTGGGAATCAGCCCCAGCATTTT
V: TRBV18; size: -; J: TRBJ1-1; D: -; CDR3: CASSNRAENTEAFF; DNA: TGTGCCAGCTCGAACCGGGCAGAGAACACTGAAGCTTTCTTT
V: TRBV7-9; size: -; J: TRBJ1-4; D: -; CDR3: CASSSGWENEKLFF; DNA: TGTGCCAGCAGCTCAGGGTGGGAGAATGAAAAACTGTTTTTT
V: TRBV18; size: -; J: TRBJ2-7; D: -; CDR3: CASSPRWTELDEQYF; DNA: TGTGCCAGCTCACCACGGTGGACCGAACTAGACGAGCAGTACTTC
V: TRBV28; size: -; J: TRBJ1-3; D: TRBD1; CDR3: CASSSGQGRGNTIYF; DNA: TGTGCCAGCAGTTCCGGACAGGGTAGGGGAAACACCATATATTTT
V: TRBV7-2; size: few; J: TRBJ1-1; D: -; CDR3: CASRRGAEAFF; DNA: TGTGCCAGCAGAAGGGGGGCTGAAGCTTTCTTT
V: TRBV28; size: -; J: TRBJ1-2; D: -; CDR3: CASSLRTVVYGYTF; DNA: TGTGCCAGCAGTCTTAGAACGGTGGTCTATGGCTACACCTTC
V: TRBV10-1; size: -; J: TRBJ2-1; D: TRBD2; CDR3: CAYFREGGPREQFF; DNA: TGCGCCTACTTCCGGGAGGGAGGGCCCCGTGAGCAGTTCTTC
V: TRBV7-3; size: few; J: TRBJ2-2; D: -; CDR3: CASSPGLPRATGELFF; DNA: TGTGCCAGCAGCCCCGGGCTCCCGAGGGCCACCGGGGAGCTGTTTTTT
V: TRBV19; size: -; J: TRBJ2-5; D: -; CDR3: CASSIDPQGETQYF; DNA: TGTGCCAGTAGTATAGATCCCCAGGGTGAGACCCAGTACTTC
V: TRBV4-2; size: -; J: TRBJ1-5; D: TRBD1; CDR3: CASSHLDRGGRQPQHF; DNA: TGTGCCAGCAGCCACCTAGACAGGGGAGGCCGGCAGCCCCAGCATTTT
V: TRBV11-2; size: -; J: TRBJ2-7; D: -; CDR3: CASSERAAYEQYF; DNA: TGTGCCAGCAGCGAGCGGGCAGCCTACGAGCAGTACTTC
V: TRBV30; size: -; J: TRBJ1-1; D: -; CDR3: CAWSDSSNTEAFF; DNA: TGTGCCTGGTCGGACAGTTCGAACACTGAAGCTTTCTTT
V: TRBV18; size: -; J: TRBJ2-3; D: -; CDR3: CASSPNVAATTDTQYF; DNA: TGTGCCAGCTCACCCAATGTGGCGGCCACCACAGATACGCAGTATTTT
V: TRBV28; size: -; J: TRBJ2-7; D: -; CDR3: CASSTVQGIRTYEQYF; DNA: TGTGCCAGCAGTACCGTGCAGGGAATCCGGACCTACGAGCAGTACTTC